The 17 T cell receptor beta chains in this list originate from one sample, sequenced in a study of T cell repertoires in cytomegalovirus infection. MiXCR, run by TCRdb on the reads, gives a single entry per CDR3 protein. This sample has about 360,000 distinct CDR3 sequences; 15% to 20% occur once, and the top ten carry less than 9.5%. The sample was PBMCs. The receptors come from a human donor in good health (CMV status not recorded). Some clones in this sample may be carry-over from other donors' samples.

At least ten counts were recorded for this clonotype. The chain links TRBV7-9 to TRBJ2-3; D gene uncertain. CDR3 size: 16 residues. Germline V gene data show CDR1 as SEHNR and CDR2 as FQNEAQ (reference sequence). Trimming stripped 6 bases from V and 0 bases from J, with 16 bases between. CDR3 coding DNA: TGTGCCAGCAGTTTGTTGGCCGGTTCGAGCACAGATACGCAGTATTTT. It codes for CASSLLAGSSTDTQYF.

The chain carries TRBV7-9 and TRBJ1-1; no reliable D call. This CDR3 spans 15 amino acids. Germline lookup yields CDR1 SEHNR and CDR2 FQNEAQ (reference sequence). V gave up 1 base and J gave up 2 bases, with 11 bases separating them. The CDR3 protein is CASSLGTLSNTEAFF. Here the CDR3 DNA reads TGTGCCAGCAGCTTAGGTACCCTAAGTAACACTGAAGCTTTCTTT.

This clonotype was seen many times. The chain recombines TRBV7-2 with TRBJ2-3, with D perhaps matching TRBD2 (5 bases). CDR1 and CDR2 from the germline V gene are SGHTA and FQGNSA. This CDR3 comprises 15 residues. Trimming took 4 bases from V and 0 from J, leaving 11 bases between them. The CDR3 here is CASSSQRGSTDTQYF. DNA for the CDR3: TGTGCCAGCAGCTCCCAACGGGGTAGCACAGATACGCAGTATTTT.

CDR3 sequence reads: CASSYTRYNSPLHF. CDR3 nucleotides: TGTGCCAGCAGTTACACCAGATATAATTCACCCCTCCACTTT. The chain links TRBV6-5 to TRBJ1-6; D unclear. V lost 2 bases to trimming and J lost 4 bases, with 6 bases between them. Per the germline V gene, CDR1 is MNHEY and CDR2 is SVGAGI. The length of the CDR3 is 14 residues.

This clonotype has just a few counts. This chain connects TRBV15 to TRBJ2-1; 12 nucleotides line up with TRBD2. CDR1 and CDR2 (germline): LNHNV, YYDKDF (reference sequence). This CDR3 region has 15 residues. V lost 1 base, J lost 7 bases, and 2 bases stayed unmatched. The CDR3 region has the DNA TGTGCCACCAGCAGAGCGACTAGCGGGGGAAATGAGCAGTTCTTC. It specifies CATSRATSGGNEQFF.

For the CDR3, the DNA is TGTGCCAGCAGCTCCACTACCACGGGCACAGATACGCAGTATTTT. Translating it yields CASSSTTTGTDTQYF. V is TRBV7-6 and J is TRBJ2-3; D gene uncertain. Germline CDR1 and CDR2: SGHVS and FNYEAQ. V lost 4 bases to trimming and J lost 1 base, with 12 bases between them. The CDR3 is 15 amino acids. The full variable domain, with the rest looked up from reference TRBV7-6 and TRBJ2-3, is GAGVSQSPRYKVTKRGQDVALRCDPISGHVSLYWYRQALGQGPEFLTYFNYEAQQDKSGLPNDRFSAERPEGSISTLTIQRTEQRDSAMYRCASSSTTTGTDTQYFGPGTRLTVL.

The chain joins TRBV5-1 to TRBJ2-5, with TRBD1 matching 7 bases. This CDR3 has 14 residues. Germline V gene lookup returns CDR1 SGHRS and CDR2 YFSETQ. V dropped 5 bases and J dropped 2; count of bases not matched to a gene: 6. CDR3: CASSKRQGQETQYF. Written as DNA, the CDR3 is TGCGCCAGCAGTAAGAGACAGGGTCAAGAGACCCAGTACTTC.

This chain links TRBV28 with TRBJ2-1, with 8 bases fitting TRBD1. Trimming took 5 bases from V and 6 from J; bases not matched to a gene: 12. Per the germline V gene, CDR1 is MDHEN and CDR2 is SYDVKM. The CDR3 sequence is 16 residues long. The CDR3 nucleotides read TGTGCCAGCAGTCCGCGGACAGGGTGGGTGGGCAATGAGCAGTTCTTC. Translation gives CASSPRTGWVGNEQFF.

This clonotype showed up many times. The chain joins TRBV7-2 to TRBJ1-2, with D possibly matching TRBD1 (5 bases). V shed 2 bases and J shed 6 bases, with 13 bases lying between them. The germline gives CDR1 SGHTA, CDR2 FQGNSA. The CDR3 covers 14 residues. CDR3 amino acids: CASSLRDPGDGYTF. The CDR3 DNA is TGTGCCAGCAGCTTAAGGGACCCTGGGGATGGCTACACCTTC.

The chain recombines TRBV27 with TRBJ2-5; D is perhaps TRBD1 (6 bases). This CDR3 comprises 16 residues. V was cut by 2 bases and J by 1 base, with 14 bases left in between. Per germline, CDR1 MNHEY and CDR2 SMNVEV (reference sequence). CDR3 bases: TGTGCCAGCAGTTTAGGACAGAATAGATTCCAAGAGACCCAGTACTTC. This codes for CASSLGQNRFQETQYF.

This clonotype came up a few times. The rearrangement joins TRBV5-4 to TRBJ1-1; no firm D call. V lost 4 bases, J lost 1 base, and 17 bases lay in between. The V gene's germline CDR1 is SGHNT and CDR2 YYREEE (reference sequence). This CDR3 has 16 residues. CDR3 sequence: CASSPPGGAQNTEAFF. Here the CDR3 DNA reads TGTGCCAGCAGCCCCCCCGGCGGAGCTCAGAACACTGAAGCTTTCTTT.

This clonotype was observed a handful of times. The chain couples TRBV20-1 to TRBJ1-3; the D is unclear. V lost 3 bases and J lost 0, with 9 bases in between. Germline V gives CDR1 DFQATT, CDR2 SNEGSKA (reference sequence). The length of the CDR3 is 14 residues. The CDR3 coding sequence is TGCAGTGCTAGTCTAGACAACTCTGGAAACACCATATATTTT. This encodes CSASLDNSGNTIYF.

This clonotype was counted a few times. V gene TRBV20-1 combines with J gene TRBJ2-3; 9 bases agree with TRBD2. The V gene's germline CDR1 is DFQATT and CDR2 SNEGSKA (reference sequence). V was clipped by 3 bases and J by 4 bases; unmatched bases: 5. The CDR3 runs 14 residues. The CDR3 here is CSARMAGGPDTQYF. The CDR3 bases are TGCAGTGCTAGGATGGCGGGAGGGCCAGATACGCAGTATTTT.

This clonotype was recorded a few times. V and J are TRBV6-1 and TRBJ2-1; no reliable D call. Trimming left V 3 bases short and J 10 bases short, with 13 bases between. The germline CDR1 and CDR2 sequences are MNHNS and SASEGT. This CDR3 comprises 13 residues. The DNA of the CDR3 is TGTGCCAGCAGTGAGGACGCGGTTTCAGAGCAGTTCTTC. Encoded protein: CASSEDAVSEQFF.

V gene TRBV7-2 combines with J gene TRBJ1-3; D is unresolved. The CDR3 spans 14 residues. Germline lookup yields CDR1 SGHTA and CDR2 FQGNSA. V lost 4 bases and J 0 bases, leaving 7 bases between the germline ends. This chain's CDR3 is CASSSPASGNTIYF. The CDR3 coding sequence is TGTGCCAGCAGCTCCCCCGCCTCTGGAAACACCATATATTTT.

The chain uses TRBV23-1 and TRBJ1-5; 8 nucleotides line up with TRBD1. TRBV23-1 falls under the ORF class, with uncertain function. J gave up 2 bases and V 0 bases, and 6 bases lay outside the gene matches. The CDR3 has 17 residues. The CDR3 bases are TGCGCCAGCAGTCAATCAGGTGCGACAGGGGGCAATCAGCCCCAGCATTTT. It specifies CASSQSGATGGNQPQHF.

This chain links TRBV20-1 with TRBJ1-6, with a weak D call TRBD1 (5 bases). V was trimmed by 6 bases and J by 11 bases, leaving 17 bases between them. Germline CDR1 DFQATT, CDR2 SNEGSKA (reference sequence). CDR3 size: 13 residues. CDR3 bases: TGCAGTGCCAAGCCCTCAGGGAAAACACCCCTCCACTTT. It translates to CSAKPSGKTPLHF.